Listed below are T cell receptor beta chains from one sample, sequenced in a study of blood T cell repertoires in COVID-19. Assay: immunoSEQ multiplex PCR; the TCRdb copy retains only in-frame clones and omits some. The table includes roughly 150,000 clones, approximately 80% detected once. Sequencing was performed on PBMCs or T cells enriched from blood (not recorded which). These receptors were taken from a man aged 65-85 years who had been exposed to COVID-19. Both conserved end residues are part of each CDR3. The D gene is left open where the match is weak. Size tells how often a clone was seen (once, few, many) or the class of an expanded clone, and some rows leave it out.

cdr3_aa,cdr3_nt,v_call,j_call,clone_size,d_call
CASRKGALGTEAFF,TGTGCCAGCAGAAAGGGGGCGCTAGGGACTGAAGCTTTCTTT,TRBV2,TRBJ1-1,NA,TRBD1
CASSPDSYGYTF,TGTGCCAGCAGCCCCGACAGCTATGGCTACACCTTC,TRBV7-2,TRBJ1-2,NA,NA
CASSLEAGGETQYF,TGTGCCAGCAGCTTAGAAGCGGGGGGTGAGACCCAGTACTTC,TRBV7-9,TRBJ2-5,once,TRBD2
CASSSSGSSQETQYF,TGTGCCAGTAGTTCTAGCGGGAGCTCCCAAGAGACCCAGTACTTC,TRBV19,TRBJ2-5,NA,TRBD2
CASSPREQETQYF,TGTGCCAGCAGCCCCCGAGAGCAAGAGACCCAGTACTTC,TRBV7-9,TRBJ2-5,NA,NA
CASSQDLKGANYGYTF,TGTGCCAGCAGCCAAGATCTAAAAGGGGCTAACTATGGCTACACCTTC,TRBV4-2,TRBJ1-2,few,NA
CATSTRQGRSDEQYF,TGTGCCACCAGCACCAGACAGGGGCGGTCCGACGAGCAGTACTTC,TRBV15,TRBJ2-7,NA,TRBD1
CSASPNGGPYNEQFF,TGCAGTGCTAGTCCCAACGGGGGACCCTACAATGAGCAGTTCTTC,TRBV20-1,TRBJ2-1,NA,NA
CASSEQGQGGNTIYF,TGTGCCAGCAGTGAACAGGGACAGGGCGGAAACACCATATATTTT,TRBV2,TRBJ1-3,NA,TRBD1
CASGFGTGSSGYTF,TGTGCTAGTGGTTTTGGGACAGGGTCGTCCGGCTACACCTTC,TRBV12-5,TRBJ1-2,NA,TRBD1
CASSLAGATGVEQFF,TGCGCCAGCAGCTTGGCGGGAGCAACAGGGGTAGAGCAGTTCTTC,TRBV5-1,TRBJ2-1,NA,NA
CSASPVWASGNTIYF,TGCAGTGCTAGTCCTGTGTGGGCGTCGGGAAACACCATATATTTT,TRBV20-1,TRBJ1-3,NA,NA
CASNTNTDTQYF,TGTGCCAGCAACACTAACACAGATACGCAGTATTTT,TRBV7-9,TRBJ2-3,few,NA